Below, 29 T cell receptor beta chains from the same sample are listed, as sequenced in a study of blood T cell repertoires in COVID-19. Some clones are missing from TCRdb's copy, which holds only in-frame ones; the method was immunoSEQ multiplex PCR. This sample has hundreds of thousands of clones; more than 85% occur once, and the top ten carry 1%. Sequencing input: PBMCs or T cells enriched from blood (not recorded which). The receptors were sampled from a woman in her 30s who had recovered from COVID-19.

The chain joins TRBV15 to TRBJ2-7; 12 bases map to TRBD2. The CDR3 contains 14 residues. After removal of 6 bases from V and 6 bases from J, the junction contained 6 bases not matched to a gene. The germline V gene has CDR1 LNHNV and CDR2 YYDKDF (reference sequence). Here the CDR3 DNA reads TGTGCCACCAGTCTAGCGGGGGGGCCGGGCGAGCAGTACTTC. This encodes CATSLAGGPGEQYF.

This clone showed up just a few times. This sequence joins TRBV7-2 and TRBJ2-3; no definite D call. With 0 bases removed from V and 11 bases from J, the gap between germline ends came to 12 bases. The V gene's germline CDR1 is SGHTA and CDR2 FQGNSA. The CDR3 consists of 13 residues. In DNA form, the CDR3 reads TGTGCCAGCAGCTTAGCGAAGTCCCCCGGGCAGTATTTT. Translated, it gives CASSLAKSPGQYF.

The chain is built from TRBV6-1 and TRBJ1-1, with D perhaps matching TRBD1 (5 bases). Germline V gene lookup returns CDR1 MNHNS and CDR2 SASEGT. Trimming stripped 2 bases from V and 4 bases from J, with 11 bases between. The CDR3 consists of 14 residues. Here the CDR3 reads CASSEQSGFTEAFF. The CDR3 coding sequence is TGTGCCAGCAGTGAACAATCAGGGTTCACTGAAGCTTTCTTT.

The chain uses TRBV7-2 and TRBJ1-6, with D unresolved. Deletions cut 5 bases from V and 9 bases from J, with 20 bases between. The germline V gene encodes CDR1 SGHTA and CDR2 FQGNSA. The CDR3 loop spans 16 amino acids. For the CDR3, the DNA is TGTGCCAGCAGCCCGTATTTAAGGGAGGCAGGTTCACCCCTCCACTTT. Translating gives CASSPYLREAGSPLHF.

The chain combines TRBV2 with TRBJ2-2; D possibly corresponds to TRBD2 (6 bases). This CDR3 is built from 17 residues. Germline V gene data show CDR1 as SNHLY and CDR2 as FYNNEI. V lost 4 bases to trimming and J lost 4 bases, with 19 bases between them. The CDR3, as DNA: TGTGCCAGCAGTGGGCCCCGGGACTCCCAATTCACCGGGGAGCTGTTTTTT. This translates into CASSGPRDSQFTGELFF.

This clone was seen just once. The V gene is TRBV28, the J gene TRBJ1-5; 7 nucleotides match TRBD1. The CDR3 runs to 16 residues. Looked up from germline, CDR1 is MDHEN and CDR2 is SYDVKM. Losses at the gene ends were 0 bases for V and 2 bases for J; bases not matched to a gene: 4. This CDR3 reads CASSLWTGNGNQPQHF. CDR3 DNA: TGTGCCAGCAGTTTATGGACAGGGAACGGCAATCAGCCCCAGCATTTT.

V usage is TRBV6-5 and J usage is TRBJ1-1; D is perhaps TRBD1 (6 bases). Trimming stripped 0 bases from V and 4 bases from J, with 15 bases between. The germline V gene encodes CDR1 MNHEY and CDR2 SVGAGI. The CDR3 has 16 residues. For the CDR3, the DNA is TGTGCCAGCAGTTACTCCGGCAGGGGCGTGGGCACTGAAGCTTTCTTT. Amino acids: CASSYSGRGVGTEAFF.

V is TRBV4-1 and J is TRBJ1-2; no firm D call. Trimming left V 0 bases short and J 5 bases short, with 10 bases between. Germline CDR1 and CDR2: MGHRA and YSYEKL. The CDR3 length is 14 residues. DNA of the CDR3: TGCGCCAGCAGCCAAGAGGCGCAGGCGTATGGCTACACCTTC. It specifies CASSQEAQAYGYTF.

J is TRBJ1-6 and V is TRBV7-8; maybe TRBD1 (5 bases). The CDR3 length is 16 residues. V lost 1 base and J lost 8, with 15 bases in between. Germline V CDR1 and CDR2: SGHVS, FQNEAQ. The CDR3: CASSLVVTGLYSPLHF. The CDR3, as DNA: TGTGCCAGCAGCTTAGTAGTAACAGGTCTTTATTCACCCCTCCACTTT.

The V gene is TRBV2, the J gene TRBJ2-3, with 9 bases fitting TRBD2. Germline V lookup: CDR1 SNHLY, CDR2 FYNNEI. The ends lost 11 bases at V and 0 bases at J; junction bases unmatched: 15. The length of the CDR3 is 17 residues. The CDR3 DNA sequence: TGTGCCCGCGGGGGACTCGCGGGGGGGCTGAGCACAGATACGCAGTATTTT. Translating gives CARGGLAGGLSTDTQYF.

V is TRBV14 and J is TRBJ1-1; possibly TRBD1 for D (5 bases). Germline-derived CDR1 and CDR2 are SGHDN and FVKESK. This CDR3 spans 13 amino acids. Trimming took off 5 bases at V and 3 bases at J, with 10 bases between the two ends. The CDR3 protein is CASSWGEDTEAFF. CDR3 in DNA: TGTGCCAGCAGCTGGGGGGAGGACACTGAAGCTTTCTTT.

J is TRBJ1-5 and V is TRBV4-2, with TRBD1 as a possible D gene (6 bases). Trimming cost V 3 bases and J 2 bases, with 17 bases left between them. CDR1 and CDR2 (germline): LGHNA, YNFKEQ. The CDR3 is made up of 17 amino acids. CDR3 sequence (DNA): TGTGCCAGCAGCCATGGGGGGGCGGGTGAGGGCAATCAGCCCCAGCATTTT. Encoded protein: CASSHGGAGEGNQPQHF.

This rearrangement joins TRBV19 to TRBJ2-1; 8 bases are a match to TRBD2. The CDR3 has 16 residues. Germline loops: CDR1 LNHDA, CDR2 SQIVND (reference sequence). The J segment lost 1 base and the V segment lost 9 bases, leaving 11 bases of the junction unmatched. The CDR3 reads CASSLPGGASYNEQFF. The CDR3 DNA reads TGTGCCAGCAGCCTCCCCGGGGGGGCGTCCTACAATGAGCAGTTCTTC.

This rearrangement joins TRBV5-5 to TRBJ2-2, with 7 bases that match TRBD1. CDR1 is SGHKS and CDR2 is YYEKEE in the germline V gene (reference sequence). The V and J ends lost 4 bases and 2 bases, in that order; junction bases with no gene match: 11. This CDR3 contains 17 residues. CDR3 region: CASSLAPGTANTGELFF. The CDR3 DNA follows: TGTGCCAGCAGCCTAGCCCCCGGGACAGCTAACACCGGGGAGCTGTTTTTT.

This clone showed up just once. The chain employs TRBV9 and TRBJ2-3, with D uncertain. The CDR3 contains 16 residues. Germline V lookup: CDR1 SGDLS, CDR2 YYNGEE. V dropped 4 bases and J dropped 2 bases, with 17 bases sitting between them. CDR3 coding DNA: TGTGCCAGCAGCCCCGGCTCGGGTTTGACCACAGATACGCAGTATTTT. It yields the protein CASSPGSGLTTDTQYF.

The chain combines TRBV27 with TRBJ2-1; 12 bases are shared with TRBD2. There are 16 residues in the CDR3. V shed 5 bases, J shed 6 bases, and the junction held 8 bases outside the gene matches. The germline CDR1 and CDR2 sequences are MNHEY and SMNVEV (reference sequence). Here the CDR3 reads CASSDLAGGNSNEQFF. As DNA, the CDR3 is TGTGCCAGCAGTGATCTAGCGGGGGGGAATAGCAATGAGCAGTTCTTC.

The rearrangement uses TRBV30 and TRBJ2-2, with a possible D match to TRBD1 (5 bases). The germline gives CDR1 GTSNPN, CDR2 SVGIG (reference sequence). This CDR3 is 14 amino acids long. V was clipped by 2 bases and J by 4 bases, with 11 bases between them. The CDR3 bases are TGTGCCTGGAGTCTCGACAGTGGCACCGGGGAGCTGTTTTTT. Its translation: CAWSLDSGTGELFF.

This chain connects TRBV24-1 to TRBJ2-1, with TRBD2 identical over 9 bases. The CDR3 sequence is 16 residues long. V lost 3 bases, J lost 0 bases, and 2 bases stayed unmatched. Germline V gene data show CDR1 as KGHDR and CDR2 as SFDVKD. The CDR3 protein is CATSDLAGSSYNEQFF. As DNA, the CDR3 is TGTGCCACCAGTGATCTAGCGGGGAGCTCCTACAATGAGCAGTTCTTC.

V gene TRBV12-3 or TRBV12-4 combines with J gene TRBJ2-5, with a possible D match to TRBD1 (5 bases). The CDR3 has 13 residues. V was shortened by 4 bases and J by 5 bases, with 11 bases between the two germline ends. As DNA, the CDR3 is TGTGCCAGCAGTTCAGGGATACGGGAGACCCAGTACTTC. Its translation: CASSSGIRETQYF.

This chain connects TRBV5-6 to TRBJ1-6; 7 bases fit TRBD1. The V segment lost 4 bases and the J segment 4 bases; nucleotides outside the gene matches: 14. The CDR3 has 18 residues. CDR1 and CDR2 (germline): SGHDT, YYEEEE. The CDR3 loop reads CASSVDLPDRSYNSPLHF. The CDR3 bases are TGTGCCAGCAGCGTTGATCTTCCGGACAGGTCTTATAATTCACCCCTCCACTTT.

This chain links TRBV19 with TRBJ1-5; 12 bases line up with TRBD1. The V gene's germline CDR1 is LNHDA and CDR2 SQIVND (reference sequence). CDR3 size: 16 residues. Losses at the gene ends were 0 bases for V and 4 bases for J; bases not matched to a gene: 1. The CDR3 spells CASSIEGQGANQPQHF. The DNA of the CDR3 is TGTGCCAGTAGTATAGAGGGACAGGGGGCTAATCAGCCCCAGCATTTT.

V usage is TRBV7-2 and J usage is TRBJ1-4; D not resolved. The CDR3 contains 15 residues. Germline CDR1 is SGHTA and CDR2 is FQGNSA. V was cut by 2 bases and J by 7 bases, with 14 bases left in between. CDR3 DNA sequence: TGTGCCAGCAGCTTATCACGTGAGACGGGTGAAAAACTGTTTTTT. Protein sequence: CASSLSRETGEKLFF.

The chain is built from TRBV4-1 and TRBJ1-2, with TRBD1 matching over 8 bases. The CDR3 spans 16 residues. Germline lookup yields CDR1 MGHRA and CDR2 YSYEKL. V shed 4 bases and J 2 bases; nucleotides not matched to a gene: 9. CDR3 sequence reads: CASSRGGTGGNYGYTF. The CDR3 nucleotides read TGCGCCAGCAGCCGGGGGGGGACAGGCGGCAACTATGGCTACACCTTC.

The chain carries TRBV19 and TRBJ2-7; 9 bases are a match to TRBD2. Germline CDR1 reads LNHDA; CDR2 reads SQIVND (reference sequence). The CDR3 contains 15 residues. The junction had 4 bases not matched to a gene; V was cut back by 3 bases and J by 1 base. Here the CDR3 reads CASSILAGDSYEQYF. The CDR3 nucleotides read TGTGCCAGTAGTATTTTAGCGGGGGATTCCTACGAGCAGTACTTC.

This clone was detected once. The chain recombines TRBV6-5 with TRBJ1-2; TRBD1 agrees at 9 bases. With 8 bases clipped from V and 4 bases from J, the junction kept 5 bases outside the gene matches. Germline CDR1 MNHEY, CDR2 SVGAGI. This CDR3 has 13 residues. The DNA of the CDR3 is TGTGCCAGCGACCGGACAGGGGTCTATGGCTACACCTTC. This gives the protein CASDRTGVYGYTF.

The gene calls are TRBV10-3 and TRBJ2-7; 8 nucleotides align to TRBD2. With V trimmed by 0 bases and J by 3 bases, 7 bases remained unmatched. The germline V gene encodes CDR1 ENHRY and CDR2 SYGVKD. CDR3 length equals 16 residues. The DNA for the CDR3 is TGTGCCATCAGTGAGTCGGGGCGGGGGGCCTACTACGAGCAGTACTTC. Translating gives CAISESGRGAYYEQYF.

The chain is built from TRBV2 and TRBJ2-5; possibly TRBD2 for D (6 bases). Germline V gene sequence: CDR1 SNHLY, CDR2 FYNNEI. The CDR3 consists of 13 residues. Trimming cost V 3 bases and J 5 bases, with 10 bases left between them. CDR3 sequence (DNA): TGTGCCAGCAGTGACTACCGGGGGGAGACCCAGTACTTC. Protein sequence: CASSDYRGETQYF.

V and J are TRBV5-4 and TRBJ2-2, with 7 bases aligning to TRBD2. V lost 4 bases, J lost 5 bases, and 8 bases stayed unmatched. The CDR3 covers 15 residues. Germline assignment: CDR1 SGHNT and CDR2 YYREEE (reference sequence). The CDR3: CASSRGRGNTGELFF. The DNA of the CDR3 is TGTGCCAGCAGCCGCGGGCGGGGGAATACCGGGGAGCTGTTTTTT.

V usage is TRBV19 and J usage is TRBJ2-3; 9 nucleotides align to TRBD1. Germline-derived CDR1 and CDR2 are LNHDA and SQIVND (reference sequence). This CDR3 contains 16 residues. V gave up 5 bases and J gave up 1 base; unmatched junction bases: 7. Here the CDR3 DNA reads TGTGCCAGTAGTGGCTTCAACAGGGGGCGCACAGATACGCAGTATTTT. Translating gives CASSGFNRGRTDTQYF.